Below, 20 T cell receptor beta chains from the same sample are listed, as sequenced in a study of naive and memory T cell subsets. Two oligonucleotides, mixed equimolar, formed the beta constant-region primer covering TRBC1 and TRBC2. The ligated cDNA underwent four PCR rounds using SP2 and nested alpha and beta constant-region primers. TCRdb re-derived calls from the UMI-ligation and nested PCR reads in MiXCR, one entry per CDR3 protein. The data contain more than 120,000 distinct CDR3 sequences, under 25% of them singletons. Their specific antigens are unknown. Overall study findings and caveats: A few larger clonotypes appeared in naive repertoires, especially CD8, possibly memory cells re-expressing CD45RA.

The sequencing sample was made of naive CD8+ T cells from blood. All receptors derive from a human donor in good health.

There are a few counts of this clonotype. The chain has TRBV7-2 and TRBJ2-7, with D hard to call. This CDR3 comprises 14 residues. Germline lookup yields CDR1 SGHTA and CDR2 FQGNSA. With 2 bases removed from V and 4 bases from J, the gap between germline ends came to 12 bases. The CDR3 DNA follows: TGTGCCAGCAGCTTAAATTTGCAGTTTTACGAGCAGTACTTC. It translates to CASSLNLQFYEQYF. Based on the CDR3 plus reference TRBV7-2 and TRBJ2-7, the full variable domain is GAGVSQSPSNKVTEKGKDVELRCDPISGHTALYWYRQSLGQGLEFLIYFQGNSAPDKSGLPSDRFSAERTGGSVSTLTIQRTQQEDSAVYLCASSLNLQFYEQYFGPGTRLTVT.

This clonotype has a handful of counts. The chain carries TRBV27 and TRBJ2-1, with 7 bases aligning to TRBD2. Unmatched junction bases numbered 10, after V lost 7 bases and J lost 7 bases. Germline V gene lookup returns CDR1 MNHEY and CDR2 SMNVEV (reference sequence). The length of the CDR3 is 14 residues. The CDR3 reads CASKTGGRWNEQFF. The DNA of the CDR3 is TGTGCCAGCAAGACGGGAGGTCGATGGAATGAGCAGTTCTTC.

This clonotype was seen at least ten times. The chain combines TRBV18 with TRBJ1-4; D is ambiguous. The length of the CDR3 is 12 residues. The ends were cut back, 1 base at V and 7 bases at J, with 4 bases in the middle. Per the germline V gene, CDR1 is KGHSH and CDR2 is LQKENI. The CDR3 DNA reads TGTGCCAGCTCACCACAGGGTGAAAAACTGTTTTTT. Translated: CASSPQGEKLFF.

V gene TRBV9 combines with J gene TRBJ1-1; 8 bases are a match to TRBD1. With 2 bases clipped from V and 3 bases from J, the junction kept 3 bases outside the gene matches. This CDR3 is built from 14 residues. Germline CDR1 reads SGDLS; CDR2 reads YYNGEE. The CDR3 region is CASSVGQGDTEAFF. The CDR3 coding sequence is TGTGCCAGCAGCGTTGGACAGGGAGACACTGAAGCTTTCTTT. The variable domain in full, with the rest retrieved from reference TRBV9 and TRBJ1-1, is DSGVTQTPKHLITATGQRVTLRCSPRSGDLSVYWYQQSLDQGLQFLIQYYNGEERAKGNILERFSAQQFPDLHSELNLSSLELGDSALYFCASSVGQGDTEAFFGQGTRLTVV.

This clonotype turned up a few times. The chain links TRBV7-2 to TRBJ2-3; 9 nucleotides agree with TRBD2. Germline V lookup: CDR1 SGHTA, CDR2 FQGNSA. The CDR3 totals 16 residues. V dropped 2 bases and J dropped 4; count of bases not matched to a gene: 7. CDR3 sequence: CASSLWREGRADTQYF. For the CDR3, the DNA is TGTGCCAGCAGCTTATGGCGGGAGGGCCGTGCAGATACGCAGTATTTT.

The chain combines TRBV12-5 with TRBJ2-2; a possible D gene is TRBD2 (6 bases). The V gene lost 3 bases and the J gene lost 6 bases, with 14 bases spanning the gap. The CDR3 runs to 15 residues. CDR1 and CDR2 (germline): LGHNT, FRNRAP. DNA of the CDR3: TGTGCTAGTGGTTTCGCCGCGGGGTACGCCGGGGAGCTGTTTTTT. Protein sequence: CASGFAAGYAGELFF.

There are a few counts of this clonotype. The rearrangement links TRBV6-2 or TRBV6-3 to TRBJ2-1, with a possible D match to TRBD2 (5 bases). Trimming took off 2 bases at V and 0 bases at J, with 11 bases between the two ends. The CDR3 loop spans 16 amino acids. The V gene's germline CDR1 is MNHEY and CDR2 SVGEGT. The CDR3: CASSYSGLSSYNEQFF. As DNA, the CDR3 is TGTGCCAGCAGTTACAGCGGACTCAGCTCCTACAATGAGCAGTTCTTC.

This clonotype turned up a few times. This chain uses TRBV7-3 with TRBJ2-7; TRBD1 agrees at 11 bases. CDR1 is SGHTA, CDR2 FQGTGA, per germline. The CDR3 runs to 14 residues. The J segment lost 6 bases and the V segment lost 4 bases, leaving 5 bases of the junction unmatched. For the CDR3, the DNA is TGTGCCAGCAGCTCTATCGGGACAGGGGGCGAGCAGTACTTC. It encodes CASSSIGTGGEQYF. Based on the CDR3 plus reference TRBV7-3 and TRBJ2-7, the full variable domain is GAGVSQTPSNKVTEKGKYVELRCDPISGHTALYWYRQSLGQGPEFLIYFQGTGAADDSGLPNDRFFAVRPEGSVSTLKIQRTERGDSAVYLCASSSIGTGGEQYFGPGTRLTVT.

The chain joins TRBV12-3 or TRBV12-4 to TRBJ2-1; 10 positions match TRBD2. There are 16 residues in the CDR3. With V trimmed by 1 base and J by 7 bases, 7 bases remained unmatched. The DNA of the CDR3 is TGTGCCAGCAGTTTAGGAAGCGGGAGGGCGGGGAATGAGCAGTTCTTC. Protein sequence: CASSLGSGRAGNEQFF.

The chain joins TRBV29-1 to TRBJ2-2, with 9 bases fitting TRBD1. Germline lookup yields CDR1 SQVTM and CDR2 ANQGSEA. The V gene end was trimmed by 7 bases and the J gene end by 3 bases; junction bases not matched to a gene: 3. The CDR3 loop spans 13 amino acids. CDR3 protein: CSARTGDTGELFF. CDR3 sequence (DNA): TGCAGCGCCAGGACAGGGGACACCGGGGAGCTGTTTTTT.

This clonotype appeared a few times. The chain has TRBV19 and TRBJ1-6; TRBD1 agrees at 7 bases. The V gene end was trimmed by 5 bases and the J gene end by 10 bases; junction bases not matched to a gene: 8. The CDR3 has 14 amino acids. The V gene's germline CDR1 is LNHDA and CDR2 SQIVND (reference sequence). The CDR3 DNA follows: TGTGCCAGTAGTTCATGGACAGGCGAATCACCCCTCCACTTT. Translation gives CASSSWTGESPLHF.

Worth noting for this clonotype: Given the absence of the conserved phenylalanine or tryptophan at the CDR3 end, a read error is likely. The chain is built from TRBV11-2 and TRBJ2-1; 11 bases are a match to TRBD2. The length of the CDR3 is 14 residues. The V gene end was trimmed by 2 bases and the J gene end by 10 bases; junction bases not matched to a gene: 4. Germline V gene lookup returns CDR1 SGHAT and CDR2 FQNNGV. The CDR3 loop reads CASSLLAGGDEQFS. The CDR3 DNA reads as TGTGCCAGCAGCTTACTAGCGGGAGGAGACGAGCAGTTCTCC.

This clonotype was seen a handful of times. This chain joins TRBV7-9 and TRBJ1-2; TRBD1 agrees at 8 bases. Germline V CDR1 and CDR2: SEHNR, FQNEAQ (reference sequence). The CDR3 contains 15 residues. Losses at the gene ends were 2 bases for V and 4 bases for J; bases not matched to a gene: 6. DNA of the CDR3: TGTGCCAGCAGCTTACAGGGGGCGCTGGTCTATGGCTACACCTTC. Amino acids: CASSLQGALVYGYTF.

This clonotype was observed a handful of times. The J gene is TRBJ1-1, the V gene TRBV27; 10 nucleotides line up with TRBD1. V trimming: 3 bases; J trimming: 5 bases; junction bases outside the gene matches: 12. Looked up from germline, CDR1 is MNHEY and CDR2 is SMNVEV (reference sequence). This CDR3 has 17 residues. CDR3 amino acids: CASSFLSPGTGVTEAFF. As DNA, the CDR3 is TGTGCCAGCAGTTTCCTCAGTCCCGGGACAGGGGTTACTGAAGCTTTCTTT.

The rearrangement uses TRBV27 and TRBJ1-1; 8 bases are a match to TRBD1. CDR1 and CDR2 from the germline V gene are MNHEY and SMNVEV (reference sequence). The CDR3 loop spans 14 amino acids. V lost 8 bases, J lost 5 bases, and 10 bases stayed unmatched. CDR3 nucleotides: TGTGCCAGCGCTCTCCAGGGGGCGGGGACTGAAGCTTTCTTT. This codes for CASALQGAGTEAFF.

This clonotype appeared a few times. The V and J genes are TRBV28 and TRBJ1-5, with 9 bases matching TRBD1. The length of the CDR3 is 15 residues. Germline V lookup: CDR1 MDHEN, CDR2 SYDVKM. The trim removed 2 bases at V and 6 bases at J, leaving 5 bases unmatched. CDR3: CASSLRGTGSQPQHF. CDR3 DNA sequence: TGTGCCAGCAGTTTACGGGGGACAGGGTCTCAGCCCCAGCATTTT. Full variable domain (rest looked up from reference TRBV28 and TRBJ1-5): DVKVTQSSRYLVKRTGEKVFLECVQDMDHENMFWYRQDPGLGLRLIYFSYDVKMKEKGDIPEGYSVSREKKERFSLILESASTNQTSMYLCASSLRGTGSQPQHFGDGTRLSIL.

In its sample, this clonotype was seen a few times. The V and J genes are TRBV27 and TRBJ2-2, with D perhaps matching TRBD1 or TRBD2 (5 bases each). CDR1 and CDR2 (germline): MNHEY, SMNVEV (reference sequence). The CDR3 is 17 amino acids. Trimming removed 2 bases at V and 1 base at J, with 14 bases between. Here the CDR3 DNA reads TGTGCCAGCAGTTTAGTGCCCAGCGGACAGAACACCGGGGAGCTGTTTTTT. Amino acids: CASSLVPSGQNTGELFF.

V is TRBV7-2 and J is TRBJ2-1, with TRBD2 matching over 11 bases. Germline lookup yields CDR1 SGHTA and CDR2 FQGNSA. The CDR3 has 15 residues. Germline trimming cut 5 bases from V and 9 bases from J; bases unmatched to any gene: 9. The CDR3 protein is CASSEDLAGGAEQFF. CDR3 in DNA: TGTGCCAGCAGCGAGGACCTAGCGGGAGGAGCTGAGCAGTTCTTC.

The chain uses TRBV4-1 and TRBJ2-7, with 7 nucleotides matching TRBD1. The CDR3 spans 14 residues. From germline, CDR1 is MGHRA and CDR2 YSYEKL. V was clipped by 1 base and J by 6 bases; unmatched bases: 6. CDR3 region: CASSQGQGVGEQYF. CDR3 in DNA: TGCGCCAGCAGCCAAGGACAGGGCGTCGGCGAGCAGTACTTC.

This clonotype occurred a few times. The rearrangement joins TRBV2 to TRBJ1-1; a weak D match, TRBD1 (5 bases). The CDR3 covers 16 residues. Trimming took off 4 bases at V and 1 base at J, with 16 bases between the two ends. The germline V gene encodes CDR1 SNHLY and CDR2 FYNNEI. CDR3 amino acids: CASSVGRQIKNTEAFF. The CDR3, as DNA: TGTGCCAGCAGTGTGGGGCGTCAGATAAAGAACACTGAAGCTTTCTTT.